These 23 T cell receptor beta chains share one sample of origin, sequenced in a study of T-cell reconstitution after alpha-beta-depleted transplantation in children. Preparation of the TCRbeta library involved a method that used unique molecular identifiers. TCRdb redid the calling of the PCR reads with MiXCR, one entry per CDR3 protein. The repertoire holds a few hundred thousand distinct CDR3 sequences, roughly 27% seen once, with under 45% in the top ten. The sequences come from PBMCs, collected before TCRalphabeta/CD19-depleted stem cell transplant. Every receptor here comes from a boy less than two years old with Wiskott-Aldrich syndrome, due to receive a stem cell transplant.

This chain links TRBV29-1 with TRBJ2-5; D gene uncertain. CDR1 is SQVTM and CDR2 is ANQGSEA in the germline V gene. Deletions cut 7 bases from V and 2 bases from J, with 26 bases between. The CDR3 loop spans 17 amino acids. CDR3 sequence reads: CSATLRPRDIPQETQYF. For the CDR3, the DNA is TGCAGCGCCACGTTACGGCCGCGAGACATACCACAAGAGACCCAGTACTTC.

The table lists this clonotype with a few counts. The chain joins TRBV20-1 to TRBJ2-2; D could derive from TRBD1 or TRBD2 (5 bases each). Trimming pared 2 bases from V and 7 bases from J, leaving 14 bases between. The CDR3 extends over 14 amino acids. Germline assignment: CDR1 DFQATT and CDR2 SNEGSKA (reference sequence). CDR3 sequence reads: CSARPGLFIGELFF. The CDR3 DNA reads as TGCAGTGCTAGACCGGGGCTCTTCATCGGGGAGCTGTTTTTT.

This clonotype was detected only once. Its ends do not fully match the called genes, so a read error is possible. The J gene is TRBJ2-5, the V gene TRBV5-1; 16 bases map to TRBD2. From germline, CDR1 is SGHRS and CDR2 YFSETQ. The CDR3 extends over 14 amino acids. DNA of the CDR3: TGCGCCAGCAGCTACGGGACTAGCGGGAGGGCCTCGTCCTTC. It is translated as CASSYGTSGRASSF.

The genes are TRBV7-2 and TRBJ2-3; D unclear. Trimming pared 2 bases from V and 2 bases from J, leaving 8 bases between. From germline, CDR1 is SGHTA and CDR2 FQGNSA. CDR3 length: 14 residues. CDR3 loop: CASSLKISTDTQYF. The CDR3 DNA follows: TGTGCCAGCAGCTTAAAGATCTCCACAGATACGCAGTATTTT.

A few counts support this clonotype. The rearrangement uses TRBV3-1 and TRBJ1-3, with 7 bases aligning to TRBD1. The CDR3 sequence is 15 residues long. Per the germline V gene, CDR1 is LGHDT and CDR2 is YNNKEL (reference sequence). V shed 3 bases and J 1 base; nucleotides not matched to a gene: 3. Here the CDR3 reads CASSQDRLSGNTIYF. The CDR3 DNA is TGTGCCAGCAGCCAGGACAGGCTGTCTGGAAACACCATATATTTT.

There are a few counts of this clonotype. The gene calls are TRBV24-1 and TRBJ2-5, with 7 bases lining up with TRBD1. V was clipped by 6 bases and J by 5 bases; unmatched bases: 5. This CDR3 spans 13 amino acids. Germline values: CDR1 KGHDR, CDR2 SFDVKD. The CDR3 here is CATSMTGRETQYF. The CDR3 DNA follows: TGTGCCACCAGTATGACAGGGCGCGAGACCCAGTACTTC.

This sequence joins TRBV20-1 and TRBJ1-6; D gene unclear. This CDR3 contains 13 residues. In germline, CDR1 is DFQATT, CDR2 SNEGSKA (reference sequence). The V and J ends lost 3 bases and 7 bases respectively, with 10 bases between them. CDR3 residues: CSASRANNSPLHF. The CDR3 nucleotides read TGCAGTGCTAGCCGGGCTAACAATTCACCCCTCCACTTT.

This clonotype was counted a few times. V usage is TRBV10-3 and J usage is TRBJ2-1; D might be TRBD2 (5 bases). CDR1 and CDR2 (germline): ENHRY, SYGVKD. Deletions cut 6 bases from V and 4 bases from J, with 10 bases between. The CDR3 is 13 residues long. This CDR3 is CAIRVASYNEQFF. DNA of the CDR3: TGTGCCATCAGAGTAGCGTCATACAATGAGCAGTTCTTC.

The chain has TRBV4-2 and TRBJ1-5; D ambiguous. V was clipped by 0 bases and J by 9 bases, with 9 bases between them. The CDR3 runs to 13 residues. Per germline, CDR1 LGHNA and CDR2 YNFKEQ. CDR3 nucleotide sequence: TGTGCCAGCAGCCAAGATGGTCGTCTGCCCCAGCATTTT. Amino acids: CASSQDGRLPQHF.

This chain connects TRBV29-1 to TRBJ2-1; possibly TRBD2 for D (6 bases). CDR1 is SQVTM, CDR2 ANQGSEA, per germline. The CDR3 has 13 residues. With 4 bases removed from V and 10 bases from J, the gap between germline ends came to 17 bases. The CDR3 DNA reads as TGCAGCGTTGGGGCGGGGCCGATGGGGGAGCAGTTCTTC. Translated: CSVGAGPMGEQFF.

A note on this clonotype: At one boundary the junction diverges from the germline segment, which might be a read error. The chain uses TRBV12-3 or TRBV12-4 and TRBJ2-7; 7 positions agree with TRBD2. The CDR3 contains 12 residues. The CDR3 here is CASSPIPSGPVF. CDR3 nucleotide sequence: TGTGCCAGCAGCCCGATCCCTAGCGGACCAGTTTTC.

The chain joins TRBV4-2 to TRBJ2-7; 7 bases agree with TRBD1. Trimming removed 1 base from V and 3 bases from J; junction bases left unmatched: 6. This CDR3 contains 15 residues. Germline V gene sequence: CDR1 LGHNA, CDR2 YNFKEQ. The CDR3 loop reads CASSQAAQGVYEQYF. CDR3 coding DNA: TGTGCCAGCAGCCAAGCCGCGCAGGGGGTCTACGAGCAGTACTTC.

The V call is TRBV15, the J call TRBJ2-5, with a tentative D call TRBD2 (7 bases). Between the trimmed V and J ends, which lost 1 base and 3 bases, there was a span of 12 bases. Germline V gene lookup returns CDR1 LNHNV and CDR2 YYDKDF (reference sequence). The CDR3 has 15 amino acids. The CDR3 DNA follows: TGTGCCACCAGCAGAGTGGGGGGGCGAGAAGAGACCCAGTACTTC. Its translation is CATSRVGGREETQYF.

Only a few counts were recorded for this clonotype. The chain employs TRBV10-3 and TRBJ2-1, with unresolved D. Per germline, CDR1 ENHRY and CDR2 SYGVKD. Between the trimmed V and J ends, which lost 6 bases and 9 bases, there was a span of 18 bases. The CDR3 is made up of 14 amino acids. The CDR3 nucleotides read TGTGCCATCAGGACGGGCCTCACGATTGGTGAGCAGTTCTTC. Translating it yields CAIRTGLTIGEQFF.

This clonotype was seen more than once but under ten times. This chain uses TRBV12-3 or TRBV12-4 with TRBJ2-2; possibly TRBD2 for D (7 bases). The CDR3 contains 13 residues. Trimming removed 8 bases at V and 4 bases at J, with 11 bases between. CDR3 DNA sequence: TGTGCCAGCGCGGGGGCGCCCACCGGGGAGCTGTTTTTT. Translating it yields CASAGAPTGELFF.

The chain joins TRBV15 to TRBJ1-4; D uncertain. Trimming shortened V by 1 base and J by 3 bases, and 3 bases separated the two germline ends. Germline CDR1 LNHNV, CDR2 YYDKDF (reference sequence). The CDR3 loop spans 13 amino acids. CDR3: CATSRGPNEKLFF. The CDR3 bases are TGTGCCACCAGCAGAGGACCTAATGAAAAACTGTTTTTT.

This clonotype was seen ten or more times. The gene calls are TRBV3-1 and TRBJ1-1; 9 bases agree with TRBD1. Germline values: CDR1 LGHDT, CDR2 YNNKEL (reference sequence). Trimming took 4 bases from V and 1 from J; bases not matched to a gene: 4. This CDR3 has 15 amino acids. CDR3 in DNA: TGTGCCAGCAGCCCGTGGGGACAGGGGAACACTGAAGCTTTCTTT. Its protein product is CASSPWGQGNTEAFF.

The rearrangement joins TRBV20-1 to TRBJ1-5; tentatively, D is TRBD1 (5 bases). Trimming removed 3 bases at V and 7 bases at J, with 16 bases between. The CDR3 runs to 14 residues. Germline values: CDR1 DFQATT, CDR2 SNEGSKA (reference sequence). CDR3: CSASFGGERQPQHF. The DNA of the CDR3 is TGCAGTGCTAGTTTCGGGGGGGAGAGACAGCCCCAGCATTTT.

V usage is TRBV5-1 and J usage is TRBJ2-7; D assignment may be TRBD1 or TRBD2 (5 bases each). The germline gives CDR1 SGHRS, CDR2 YFSETQ. V was cut by 5 bases and J by 2 bases, with 11 bases left in between. This CDR3 region has 13 residues. CDR3 in amino acids: CASRPGAAYEQYF. CDR3 in DNA: TGCGCCAGCAGACCCGGGGCGGCCTACGAGCAGTACTTC.

The J gene is TRBJ2-1, the V gene TRBV4-1, with D possibly being TRBD2 (6 bases). The V gene lost 0 bases and the J gene lost 4 bases, with 13 bases spanning the gap. There are 16 residues in the CDR3. Germline loops: CDR1 MGHRA, CDR2 YSYEKL. CDR3 residues: CASSQDSGFPYNEQFF. In DNA, the CDR3 is TGCGCCAGCAGCCAAGATAGCGGTTTCCCTTACAATGAGCAGTTCTTC.

This chain uses TRBV5-1 with TRBJ2-7, with D perhaps matching TRBD1 (6 bases). This CDR3 has 16 residues. V lost 0 bases, J lost 2 bases, and 15 bases lay in between. The V gene's germline CDR1 is SGHRS and CDR2 YFSETQ. The chain's CDR3 is CASSLVGQGSTYEQYF. The CDR3 coding sequence is TGCGCCAGCAGCTTGGTGGGGCAGGGGTCTACCTACGAGCAGTACTTC. The full variable domain, completed using reference TRBV5-1 and TRBJ2-7, is KAGVTQTPRYLIKTRGQQVTLSCSPISGHRSVSWYQQTPGQGLQFLFEYFSETQRNKGNFPGRFSGRQFSNSRSEMNVSTLELGDSALYLCASSLVGQGSTYEQYFGPGTRLTVT.

The rearrangement joins TRBV20-1 to TRBJ2-1, with TRBD2 matching over 7 bases. The CDR3 loop spans 15 amino acids. Germline CDR1 DFQATT, CDR2 SNEGSKA (reference sequence). V gave up 3 bases and J gave up 3 bases; unmatched junction bases: 8. CDR3 loop: CSASRPAGNYNEQFF. In DNA, the CDR3 is TGCAGTGCTAGTAGGCCAGCGGGAAACTACAATGAGCAGTTCTTC.

This chain links TRBV7-3 with TRBJ2-1, with 10 bases matching TRBD2. This CDR3 is 15 amino acids long. The J segment lost 4 bases and the V segment lost 5 bases, leaving 5 bases of the junction unmatched. Germline V gene lookup returns CDR1 SGHTA and CDR2 FQGTGA. The DNA of the CDR3 is TGTGCCAGCAGCACGGGACTAGCGTTATACAATGAGCAGTTCTTC. Protein: CASSTGLALYNEQFF. The full variable domain, with the rest looked up from reference TRBV7-3 and TRBJ2-1, is GAGVSQTPSNKVTEKGKYVELRCDPISGHTALYWYRQSLGQGPEFLIYFQGTGAADDSGLPNDRFFAVRPEGSVSTLKIQRTERGDSAVYLCASSTGLALYNEQFFGPGTRLTVL.